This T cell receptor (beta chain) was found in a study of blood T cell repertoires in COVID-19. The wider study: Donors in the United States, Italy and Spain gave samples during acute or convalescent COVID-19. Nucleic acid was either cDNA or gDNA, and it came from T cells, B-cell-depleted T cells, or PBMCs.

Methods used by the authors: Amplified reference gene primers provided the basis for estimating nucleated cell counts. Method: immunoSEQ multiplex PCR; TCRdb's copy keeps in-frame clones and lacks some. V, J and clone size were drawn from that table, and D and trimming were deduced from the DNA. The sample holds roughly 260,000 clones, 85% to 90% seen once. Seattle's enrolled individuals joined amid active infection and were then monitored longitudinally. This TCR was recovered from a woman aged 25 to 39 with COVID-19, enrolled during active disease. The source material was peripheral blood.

CDR3 amino acids: CASSSRDYTDTQYF. The CDR3, as DNA: TGTGCCAGCAGCTCCCGGGACTACACAGATACGCAGTATTTT. This sequence joins TRBV5-6 and TRBJ2-3; 7 bases fit TRBD2. CDR3 length equals 14 residues. Germline V gene lookup returns CDR1 SGHDT and CDR2 YYEEEE. J was trimmed by 2 bases and V by 3 bases; bases with no gene match: 3.